The following is a T cell receptor beta chain sequence with its context. Clones were read by immunoSEQ multiplex PCR, and TCRdb kept only the in-frame ones, dropping some. The profile shows around 17,000 clones, 82% of them singletons. The sample comes from a study of technical replicates of blood from a handful of donors. V was shortened by 5 bases and J by 6 bases, with 19 bases between the two germline ends. The CDR3 is made up of 15 amino acids. CDR1 and CDR2 from the germline V gene are MNHEY and SMNVEV (reference sequence). The sequencing input was PBMCs. This clonotype originated in a human donor in good health. Some clones in this sample may be carry-over from other donors' samples. The chain couples TRBV27 to TRBJ1-1; D gene uncertain. The CDR3: CASSPGLGLGAEAFF. The DNA for the CDR3 is TGTGCCAGCAGTCCCGGACTGGGTTTGGGTGCTGAAGCTTTCTTT.